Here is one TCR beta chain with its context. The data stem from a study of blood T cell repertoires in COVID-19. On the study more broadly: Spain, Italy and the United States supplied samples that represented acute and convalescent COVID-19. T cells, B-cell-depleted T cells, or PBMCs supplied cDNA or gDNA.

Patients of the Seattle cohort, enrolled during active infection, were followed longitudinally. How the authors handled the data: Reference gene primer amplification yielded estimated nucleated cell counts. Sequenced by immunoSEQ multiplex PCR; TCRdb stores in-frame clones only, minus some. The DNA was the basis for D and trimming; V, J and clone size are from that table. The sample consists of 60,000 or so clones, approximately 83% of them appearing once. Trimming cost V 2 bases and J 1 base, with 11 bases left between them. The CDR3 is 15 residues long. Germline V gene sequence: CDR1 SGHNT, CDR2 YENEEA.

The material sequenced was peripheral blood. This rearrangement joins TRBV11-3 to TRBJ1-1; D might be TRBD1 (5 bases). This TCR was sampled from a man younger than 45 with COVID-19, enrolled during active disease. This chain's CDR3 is CASSLFSGGNTEAFF. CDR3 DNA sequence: TGTGCCAGCAGCTTATTTTCGGGGGGGAACACTGAAGCTTTCTTT. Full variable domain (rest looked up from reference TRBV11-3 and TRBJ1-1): EAGVVQSPRYKIIEKKQPVAFWCNPISGHNTLYWYLQNLGQGPELLIRYENEEAVDDSQLPKDRFSAERLKGVDSTLKIQPAELGDSAVYLCASSLFSGGNTEAFFGQGTRLTVV.